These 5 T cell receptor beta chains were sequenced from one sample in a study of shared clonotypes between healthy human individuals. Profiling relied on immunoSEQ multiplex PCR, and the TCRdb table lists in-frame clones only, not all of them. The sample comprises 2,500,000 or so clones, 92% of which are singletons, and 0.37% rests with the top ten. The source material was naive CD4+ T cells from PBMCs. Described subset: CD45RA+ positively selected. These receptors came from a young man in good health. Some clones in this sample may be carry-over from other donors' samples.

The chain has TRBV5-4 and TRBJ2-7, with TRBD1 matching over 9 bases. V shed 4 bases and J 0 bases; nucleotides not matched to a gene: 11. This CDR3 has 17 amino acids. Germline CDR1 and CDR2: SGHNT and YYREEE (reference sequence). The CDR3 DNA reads TGTGCCAGCAGCCCGCCACAGGGGGCGAAGGGCTCCTACGAGCAGTACTTC. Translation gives CASSPPQGAKGSYEQYF.

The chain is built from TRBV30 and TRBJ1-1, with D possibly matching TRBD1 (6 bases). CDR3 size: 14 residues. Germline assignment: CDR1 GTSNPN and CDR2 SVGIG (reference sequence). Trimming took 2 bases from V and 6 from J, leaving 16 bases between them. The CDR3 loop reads CAWSIPTGISEAFF. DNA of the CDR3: TGTGCCTGGAGTATTCCGACAGGAATCTCTGAAGCTTTCTTT.

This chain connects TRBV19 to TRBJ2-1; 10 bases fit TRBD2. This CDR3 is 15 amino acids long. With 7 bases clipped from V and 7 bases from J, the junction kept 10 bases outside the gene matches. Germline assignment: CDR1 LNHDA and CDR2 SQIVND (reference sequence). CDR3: CASTKTASGSNEQFF. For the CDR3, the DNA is TGTGCCAGTACCAAGACGGCTAGCGGGAGTAATGAGCAGTTCTTC.

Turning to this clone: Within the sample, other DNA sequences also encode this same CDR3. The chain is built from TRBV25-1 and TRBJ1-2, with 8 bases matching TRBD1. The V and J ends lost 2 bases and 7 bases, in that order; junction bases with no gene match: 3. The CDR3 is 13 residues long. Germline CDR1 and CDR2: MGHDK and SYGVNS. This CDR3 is CASSEQGAGGYTF. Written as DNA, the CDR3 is TGTGCCAGCAGTGAACAGGGGGCCGGTGGCTACACCTTC.

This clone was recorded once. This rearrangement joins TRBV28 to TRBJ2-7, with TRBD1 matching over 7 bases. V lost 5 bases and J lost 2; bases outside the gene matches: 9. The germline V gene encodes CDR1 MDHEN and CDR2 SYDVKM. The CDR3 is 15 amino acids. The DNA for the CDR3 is TGTGCCAGCAGTATTCCGGGACAGCCTACCTACGAGCAGTACTTC. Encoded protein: CASSIPGQPTYEQYF.